The clone carrying this T cell receptor (beta chain) has just one count. The sample comes from a study of blood T cell repertoires in COVID-19. Study in general: Acute and convalescent COVID-19 samples came from the United States, Italy and Spain. T cells, B-cell-depleted T cells, or PBMCs provided the cDNA or gDNA that served as material.

Original processing notes: Amplification from reference gene primers served as the basis for estimated nucleated cell counts. Only in-frame clones appear in the TCRdb table, and some are missing; sequencing was by immunoSEQ multiplex PCR. V and J calls plus clone size are reproduced from that table; the DNA served to infer D and trimming. The data contain 55,000 to 65,000 clones, about nine tenths of them seen just once; the ten biggest clones take up over 11%. The V end was cut by 9 bases, the J end by 4 bases, with 19 bases between. CDR1 ENHRY and CDR2 SYGVKD come from the germline V gene. CDR3 length equals 15 residues.

Sequences were obtained from peripheral blood. This clonotype originated in a woman aged 60 to 75 with active COVID-19. The chain carries TRBV10-3 and TRBJ2-1; weak D call: TRBD2 (6 bases). In DNA form, the CDR3 reads TGTGCCATACAATCTCGGGTCGGGGGTTACAATGAGCAGTTCTTC. This gives the protein CAIQSRVGGYNEQFF.